This T cell receptor beta chain was identified in a study of cytomegalovirus exposure and HLA in healthy donors. A word on this clone: Its antigen is currently unknown.

Germline V CDR1 and CDR2: WNHNN, SYGVQD (reference sequence). The CDR3 contains 16 residues. Losses at the gene ends were 0 bases for V and 1 base for J; bases not matched to a gene: 4. General study findings and limits: The authors assumed roughly uniform sequencing depth across donors for presence/absence analyses.

The study ran its PCR with 60 Vbeta and 13 Jbeta primers. Assay used: immunoSEQ multiplex PCR; TCRdb lists only in-frame clones, some missing. This table holds hundreds of thousands of clones, approximately 82% found once. The chain carries TRBV10-1 and TRBJ1-1, with TRBD1 matching over 8 bases. The sequence came from a man aged 18 to 29 in good health and CMV-seronegative. Source material: PBMCs. In DNA, the CDR3 is TGCGCCAGCAGTGAGTCCATGGACAGGGAGAACACTGAAGCTTTCTTT. Protein product: CASSESMDRENTEAFF.